This T cell receptor beta chain emerged from a study of CD8+ T cells in alopecia areata. In each case, RNA was isolated and then reverse transcribed into cDNA as the sequencing template. Repertoires were generated with immunoSEQ multiplex PCR, while TCRdb's copy carries only in-frame clones and drops some. The repertoire consists of 140,000 to 150,000 clones, with 45% to 60% occurring once and the leading ten covering roughly 15%. As for treatment: oral pan-JAK inhibitor, 5-10 mg twice daily. This CDR3 region has 12 residues. Germline-derived CDR1 and CDR2 are MGHRA and YSYEKL. Trimming took 2 bases from V and 4 from J, leaving 5 bases between them.

The V and J genes are TRBV4-1 and TRBJ2-5; D is unresolved. The receptor comes from a human donor with alopecia areata. Source: CD8+ T cells sorted from blood, taken at week 4, from a patient treated with tofacitinib. The CDR3 loop reads CASSQFAETQYF. The CDR3 bases are TGCGCCAGCAGCCAATTTGCAGAGACCCAGTACTTC.